The rows below give T cell receptor beta chains drawn from one sample of a study of T-cell memory formation after mild COVID-19. Each CDR3 protein gets one entry after TCRdb re-called the 5' RACE reads with MiXCR. The sample carries about 130,000 distinct CDR3 sequences, about 17% recorded once. The material sequenced was PBMCs or a T cell subset sorted from them (not recorded which). These receptors came from a man younger than 35 who had mild COVID-19 (a few samples of this study predate the infection). Cell type and time point are not known. Each CDR3 is given with its conserved first and last residue. The order of the fields is J gene, V gene, CDR3 protein.

J gene: TRBJ2-7
V gene: TRBV7-2
CDR3 protein: CASSSHPIGGEQYF

J gene: TRBJ2-1
V gene: TRBV2
CDR3 protein: CASSGIGEYNEQFF

J gene: TRBJ1-5
V gene: TRBV20-1
CDR3 protein: CSARVRSDARNRVRNQPQHF

J gene: TRBJ2-7
V gene: TRBV2
CDR3 protein: CASSENRGRFEQYF

J gene: TRBJ2-5
V gene: TRBV12-5
CDR3 protein: CASRSGGHQETQYF

J gene: TRBJ2-3
V gene: TRBV28
CDR3 protein: CASTEISGSGGGTQYF

J gene: TRBJ2-1
V gene: TRBV14
CDR3 protein: CASRIAGGESHEQFF

J gene: TRBJ1-2
V gene: TRBV5-1
CDR3 protein: CASSLEVAGQGYTF

J gene: TRBJ2-3
V gene: TRBV5-8
CDR3 protein: CASSLSSRADTQYF

J gene: TRBJ1-1
V gene: TRBV7-8
CDR3 protein: CASSFRTVLEAFF

J gene: TRBJ1-2
V gene: TRBV7-2
CDR3 protein: CASSLRGGGGYGYTF

J gene: TRBJ2-2
V gene: TRBV6-5
CDR3 protein: CASSALPGITGELFF

J gene: TRBJ1-6
V gene: TRBV20-1
CDR3 protein: CSAVERGRNSPLHF

J gene: TRBJ2-5
V gene: TRBV29-1
CDR3 protein: CSVETGGPYQETQYF

J gene: TRBJ2-5
V gene: TRBV11-2
CDR3 protein: CASNPPAGQETQYF

J gene: TRBJ1-5
V gene: TRBV6-1
CDR3 protein: CASSEVGDKPQHF

J gene: TRBJ2-3
V gene: TRBV5-6
CDR3 protein: CASKVRGPGTDTQYF

J gene: TRBJ1-2
V gene: TRBV20-1
CDR3 protein: CSATTFSGQLTNYGYTF

J gene: TRBJ1-2
V gene: TRBV4-3
CDR3 protein: CASSQSTVANYGYTF

J gene: TRBJ2-4
V gene: TRBV7-8
CDR3 protein: CASSAGQGKNIQYF

J gene: TRBJ2-1
V gene: TRBV2
CDR3 protein: CASSENRGATGGEQFF

J gene: TRBJ2-1
V gene: TRBV5-1
CDR3 protein: CASGDRGLPYNEQFF

J gene: TRBJ1-2
V gene: TRBV7-8
CDR3 protein: CASSRTGTFYGYTF

J gene: TRBJ2-5
V gene: TRBV12-3/TRBV12-4
CDR3 protein: CASSLAGFWGEETQYF

J gene: TRBJ1-5
V gene: TRBV5-5
CDR3 protein: CASSLGVNSNQPQHF

J gene: TRBJ2-5
V gene: TRBV10-2
CDR3 protein: CASSSDSRETQYF

J gene: TRBJ2-1
V gene: TRBV25-1
CDR3 protein: CASSEPGLARVYNEQFF

J gene: TRBJ1-3
V gene: TRBV6-5
CDR3 protein: CASMGDGNTIYF

J gene: TRBJ2-3
V gene: TRBV10-1
CDR3 protein: CASSVGLAGGRGTDTQYF

J gene: TRBJ1-2
V gene: TRBV19
CDR3 protein: CASGGNSGQWGYGYTF

J gene: TRBJ2-2
V gene: TRBV5-1
CDR3 protein: CASNEGNTGELFF

J gene: TRBJ2-7
V gene: TRBV5-1
CDR3 protein: CASRDSYEQYF

J gene: TRBJ2-1
V gene: TRBV18
CDR3 protein: CASSPIGQGSSYNEQFF

J gene: TRBJ2-1
V gene: TRBV9
CDR3 protein: CASSVEGGVYNEQFF

J gene: TRBJ2-5
V gene: TRBV12-3/TRBV12-4
CDR3 protein: CASSFQQGGVETQYF

J gene: TRBJ2-3
V gene: TRBV12-3/TRBV12-4
CDR3 protein: CASSPQGVSTDTQYF

J gene: TRBJ1-5
V gene: TRBV3-1
CDR3 protein: CASSHHGGDQPQHF